The 3 T cell receptor beta chains listed next were all sequenced from one sample in a study of T and B cells in COVID-19 patients. From blood, roughly 220-550 ng of genomic DNA served as TRB template. Multiplex PCR with BIOMED2 TRB-A/B primer pools amplified TRB rearrangements. TCRdb reprocessed the multiplex PCR reads via MiXCR and lists one record per CDR3 protein. The sample includes 15,000 to 20,000 distinct CDR3 sequences, 35% to 40% of them seen just once. Sequenced material: blood. Receptors originate from a human donor with active COVID-19.

The V and J genes are TRBV7-9 and TRBJ2-1; the match to TRBD1 covers 8 bases. This CDR3 spans 15 amino acids. CDR1 and CDR2 from the germline V gene are SEHNR and FQNEAQ (reference sequence). V dropped 2 bases and J dropped 9; count of bases not matched to a gene: 9. The CDR3 DNA reads TGTGCCAGCAGCTTAAACAGGGGGAATGTTGGTGAGCAGTTCTTC. Protein sequence: CASSLNRGNVGEQFF.

The chain recombines TRBV20-1 with TRBJ2-3, with D possibly TRBD2 on 5 matching bases. Trimming took 5 bases from V and 6 from J, leaving 12 bases between them. Germline CDR1 is DFQATT and CDR2 is SNEGSKA (reference sequence). CDR3 length: 12 amino acids. The DNA for the CDR3 is TGCAGTGCTGGAACGCCGGGGGATACGCAGTATTTT. Encoded protein: CSAGTPGDTQYF.

This clonotype has more than one count but fewer than ten. This chain links TRBV6-5 with TRBJ1-3, with a tentative D call TRBD1 (5 bases). The CDR3 totals 16 residues. With 0 bases removed from V and 4 bases from J, the gap between germline ends came to 13 bases. Germline-derived CDR1 and CDR2 are MNHEY and SVGAGI. The CDR3 DNA reads as TGTGCCAGCAGTTACTCTTCGGCAGGGTCAGGAAACACCATATATTTT. It yields the protein CASSYSSAGSGNTIYF.